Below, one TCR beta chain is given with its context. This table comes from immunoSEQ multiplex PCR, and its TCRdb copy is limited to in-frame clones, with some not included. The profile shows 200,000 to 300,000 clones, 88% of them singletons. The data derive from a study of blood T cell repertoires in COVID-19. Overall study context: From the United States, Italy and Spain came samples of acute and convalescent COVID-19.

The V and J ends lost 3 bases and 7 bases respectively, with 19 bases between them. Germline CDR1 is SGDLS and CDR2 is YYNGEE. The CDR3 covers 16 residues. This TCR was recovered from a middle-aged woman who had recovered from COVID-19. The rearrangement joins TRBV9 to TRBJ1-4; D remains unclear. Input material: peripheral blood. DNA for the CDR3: TGTGCCAGCAGCGCCTACAACATCCTCGGAGGTGAAAAACTGTTTTTT. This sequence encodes CASSAYNILGGEKLFF.